This T cell receptor beta chain is from a study of T cell changes during pregnancy in multiple sclerosis. TCRdb's table, derived via immunoSEQ multiplex PCR, lists solely in-frame clones and lacks some. The sample has tens of thousands of clones, more than 75% seen once. The germline V and J ends were trimmed by 2 bases and 4 bases, with 5 bases remaining between them. This CDR3 contains 13 residues. Germline loops: CDR1 SEHNR, CDR2 FQNEAQ (reference sequence). The material sequenced was peripheral blood, taken in the third trimester of pregnancy. The chain joins TRBV7-9 to TRBJ2-2; D gene ambiguous. This receptor was obtained from a female donor in good health, enrolled as a control in a pregnancy study. The CDR3 protein is CASSLTSTGELFF. The CDR3 DNA follows: TGTGCCAGCAGCTTAACGAGCACCGGGGAGCTGTTTTTT.